The 26 T cell receptor beta chains reported below all come from one sample, sequenced in a study of T cell responses to AZD1222 COVID-19 vaccine. Profiling relied on immunoSEQ multiplex PCR, and the TCRdb table lists in-frame clones only, not all of them. The sample shows 180,000 or so clones, approximately 90% of them seen only once. Source: peripheral blood, taken 28 days after the second AZD1222 dose. Receptors were obtained from an adult who received the AZD1222 COVID-19 vaccine.

The chain has TRBV28 and TRBJ1-2; 7 positions agree with TRBD1. V shed 4 bases, J shed 7 bases, and the junction held 6 bases outside the gene matches. Germline V gene data show CDR1 as MDHEN and CDR2 as SYDVKM. This CDR3 contains 13 residues. CDR3 protein: CASSSGQVGGYTF. The CDR3 region has the DNA TGTGCCAGCAGTTCAGGACAGGTTGGTGGCTACACCTTC.

The rearrangement joins TRBV5-4 to TRBJ2-7; possibly TRBD1 or TRBD2 for D (5 bases each). This CDR3 has 15 residues. V dropped 3 bases and J dropped 5 bases, with 18 bases sitting between them. Germline V gene lookup returns CDR1 SGHNT and CDR2 YYREEE (reference sequence). In DNA, the CDR3 is TGTGCCAGCAGCTCCCCCGGGACGCCGGGGAACGAGCAGTACTTC. This codes for CASSSPGTPGNEQYF.

The CDR3 sequence: CASSLASRTSGRAEETQYF. For the CDR3, the DNA is TGTGCCAGCAGCTTAGCCTCTAGGACTAGCGGGAGGGCCGAGGAGACCCAGTACTTC. The chain uses TRBV7-2 and TRBJ2-5, with TRBD2 matching over 15 bases. Per the germline V gene, CDR1 is SGHTA and CDR2 is FQGNSA. The CDR3 runs to 19 residues. V lost 0 bases and J lost 5; bases outside the gene matches: 10.

This sequence joins TRBV21-1 and TRBJ2-7; the table's D call TRBD2 went unverified against the DNA. TRBV21-1 is assigned pseudogene status. This CDR3 spans 16 amino acids. The chain's CDR3 is CASSKAPEGESDEQYF. CDR3 in DNA: TGTGCCAGCAGCAAAGCCCCAGAGGGAGAGAGCGACGAGCAGTACTTC.

This rearrangement joins TRBV6-1 to TRBJ2-1, with D unresolved. CDR3 length: 16 amino acids. CDR1 and CDR2 (germline): MNHNS, SASEGT. The V end was cut by 2 bases, the J end by 6 bases, with 17 bases between. CDR3 loop: CASSETKVPVGNEQFF. Written as DNA, the CDR3 is TGTGCCAGCAGTGAAACGAAGGTACCAGTGGGCAATGAGCAGTTCTTC.

This sequence joins TRBV15 and TRBJ1-5, with TRBD1 matching 10 bases. Germline CDR1 is LNHNV and CDR2 is YYDKDF (reference sequence). This CDR3 comprises 14 residues. V lost 5 bases, J lost 7 bases, and 5 bases stayed unmatched. CDR3 coding DNA: TGTGCCACCAGCGGGGACAGGGGTCAACAGCCCCAGCATTTT. As protein: CATSGDRGQQPQHF. The entire variable domain, with the rest obtained from reference TRBV15 and TRBJ1-5, is as follows: DAMVIQNPRYQVTQFGKPVTLSCSQTLNHNVMYWYQQKSSQAPKLLFHYYDKDFNNEADTPDNFQSRRPNTSFCFLDIRSPGLGDTAMYLCATSGDRGQQPQHFGDGTRLSIL.

The table lists this clone with a count of one. The rearrangement joins TRBV20-1 to TRBJ1-5; the match to TRBD1 covers 7 bases. V shed 3 bases and J 6 bases; nucleotides not matched to a gene: 14. This CDR3 is built from 16 residues. Germline CDR1 is DFQATT and CDR2 is SNEGSKA (reference sequence). The CDR3 DNA sequence: TGCAGTGCTAGTGGAGGAGGGGGCTTAAGAAGTCAGCCCCAGCATTTT. Translating it yields CSASGGGGLRSQPQHF.

This chain connects TRBV11-2 to TRBJ2-7, with 7 bases lining up with TRBD1. The CDR3 runs to 14 residues. CDR1 and CDR2 (germline): SGHAT, FQNNGV. V was pared by 1 base and J by 4 bases, with 4 bases of the junction left unmatched. The CDR3 loop is CASSLGQGTYEQYF. DNA for the CDR3: TGTGCCAGCAGCTTAGGACAGGGTACGTACGAGCAGTACTTC.

This chain joins TRBV7-9 and TRBJ2-1, with 12 bases aligning to TRBD2. Germline V CDR1 and CDR2: SEHNR, FQNEAQ (reference sequence). V was pared by 5 bases and J by 6 bases, with 5 bases of the junction left unmatched. The CDR3 consists of 15 residues. The CDR3 here is CASSTGTSGFNEQFF. The CDR3 bases are TGTGCCAGCAGCACCGGGACTAGCGGGTTCAATGAGCAGTTCTTC. Drawing the rest from reference TRBV7-9 and TRBJ2-1, the complete variable domain is DTGVSQNPRHKITKRGQNVTFRCDPISEHNRLYWYRQTLGQGPEFLTYFQNEAQLEKSRLLSDRFSAERPKGSFSTLEIQRTEQGDSAMYLCASSTGTSGFNEQFFGPGTRLTVL.

The rearrangement joins TRBV18 to TRBJ1-1, with D possibly being TRBD1 (5 bases). The V and J ends lost 5 bases and 8 bases respectively, with 12 bases between them. CDR3 length: 12 residues. Germline CDR1 is KGHSH and CDR2 is LQKENI. CDR3: CASSTERDEAFF. The CDR3 coding sequence is TGTGCCAGCTCAACAGAGAGGGACGAAGCTTTCTTT.

J is TRBJ2-7 and V is TRBV27, with D possibly TRBD2 on 5 matching bases. CDR3 length: 16 amino acids. Germline CDR1 is MNHEY and CDR2 is SMNVEV (reference sequence). V lost 6 bases and J 3 bases, leaving 21 bases between the germline ends. The CDR3 DNA is TGTGCCAGCAGCGAACAACCCGGGATTACTAACTACGAGCAGTACTTC. As protein: CASSEQPGITNYEQYF.

The chain carries TRBV19 and TRBJ2-1; 11 bases are a match to TRBD1. Trimming cost V 5 bases and J 3 bases; bases outside gene matches: 3. Germline V gene lookup returns CDR1 LNHDA and CDR2 SQIVND (reference sequence). The CDR3 spans 15 residues. The CDR3 sequence: CASSRDRGGYNEQFF. Here the CDR3 DNA reads TGTGCCAGTAGTCGGGACAGGGGGGGCTACAATGAGCAGTTCTTC.

J is TRBJ2-7 and V is TRBV19; D might be TRBD2 (5 bases). This CDR3 contains 12 residues. Per germline, CDR1 LNHDA and CDR2 SQIVND (reference sequence). V was shortened by 8 bases and J by 2 bases, with 10 bases between the two germline ends. CDR3 bases: TGTGCCAGTGATATGAGGGCCTACGAGCAGTACTTC. It is translated as CASDMRAYEQYF.

This rearrangement joins TRBV3-1 (or the pseudogene TRBV3-2) to TRBJ2-7; 7 nucleotides match TRBD1. CDR3 length: 14 amino acids. Germline CDR1 is LGHDT and CDR2 is YNNKEL (reference sequence). J lost 2 bases, V lost 4 bases, and 5 bases had no gene match. CDR3 nucleotides: TGTGCCAGCAGCCCGGGACAGAGGGCCTACGAGCAGTACTTC. It codes for CASSPGQRAYEQYF.

The rearrangement uses TRBV3-1 (or the pseudogene TRBV3-2) and TRBJ2-2, with 14 bases matching TRBD2. The germline V gene encodes CDR1 LGHDT and CDR2 YNNKEL (reference sequence). V shed 4 bases, J shed 3 bases, and the junction held 13 bases outside the gene matches. The CDR3 loop spans 20 amino acids. The CDR3, as DNA: TGTGCCAGCAGCCCGGTGGAGACTAGCGGGAGGGCCACGGACACCGGGGAGCTGTTTTTT. This encodes CASSPVETSGRATDTGELFF.

The V and J genes are TRBV28 and TRBJ1-2; perhaps TRBD1 as D (6 bases). CDR3 length: 13 residues. Germline CDR1 is MDHEN and CDR2 is SYDVKM. The V end was cut by 7 bases, the J end by 4 bases, with 13 bases between. CDR3 in amino acids: CASTGQPIYGYTF. The CDR3 region has the DNA TGTGCCAGCACCGGACAGCCCATCTATGGCTACACCTTC.

This chain connects TRBV29-1 to TRBJ2-2; 12 bases map to TRBD2. J was trimmed by 4 bases and V by 3 bases; bases with no gene match: 6. The CDR3 has 16 residues. The germline V gene encodes CDR1 SQVTM and CDR2 ANQGSEA. CDR3 coding DNA: TGCAGCGTTGACACCGGGACTAGCGGGCCCACCGGGGAGCTGTTTTTT. It is translated as CSVDTGTSGPTGELFF.

The gene calls are TRBV10-3 and TRBJ2-1, with D possibly matching TRBD2 (6 bases). CDR3 size: 19 residues. Germline values: CDR1 ENHRY, CDR2 SYGVKD. The V end was cut by 0 bases, the J end by 5 bases, with 23 bases between. The CDR3 sequence is CAISESNLLRGRKDNEQFF. As DNA, the CDR3 is TGTGCCATCAGTGAGTCGAATCTCCTCCGAGGGAGGAAAGACAATGAGCAGTTCTTC.

J is TRBJ2-7 and V is TRBV12-3 or TRBV12-4, with a weak D call TRBD1 (5 bases). The CDR3 totals 13 residues. The germline V and J ends were trimmed by 3 bases and 4 bases, with 10 bases remaining between them. This CDR3 reads CASSLAGSYEQYF. In DNA, the CDR3 is TGTGCCAGCAGTTTGGCAGGGTCGTACGAGCAGTACTTC.

This rearrangement joins TRBV18 to TRBJ2-1; 14 bases align to TRBD2. Germline V lookup: CDR1 KGHSH, CDR2 LQKENI. The CDR3 contains 16 residues. With 2 bases clipped from V and 6 bases from J, the junction kept 3 bases outside the gene matches. CDR3 DNA: TGTGCCAGCTCACCAGAGGGACTAGCGGGAGTCAATGAGCAGTTCTTC. Translating gives CASSPEGLAGVNEQFF.

J is TRBJ2-5 and V is TRBV2, with 14 bases identical to TRBD2. The CDR3 is 16 residues long. The V gene's germline CDR1 is SNHLY and CDR2 FYNNEI. V was pared by 5 bases and J by 1 base, with 3 bases of the junction left unmatched. In nucleotides, the CDR3 is TGTGCCAGCAGTTTCGGACTAGCGGGAGGCCAAGAGACCCAGTACTTC. Protein: CASSFGLAGGQETQYF.

This clone was recorded once. The gene calls are TRBV3-1 (or the pseudogene TRBV3-2) and TRBJ1-5; 8 bases match TRBD1. In germline, CDR1 is LGHDT, CDR2 YNNKEL (reference sequence). After removal of 8 bases from V and 2 bases from J, the junction contained 2 bases not matched to a gene. The CDR3 is 13 amino acids. CDR3: CASAGGGNQPQHF. DNA of the CDR3: TGTGCCAGCGCAGGGGGCGGCAATCAGCCCCAGCATTTT.

The chain uses TRBV28 and TRBJ1-2; TRBD1 aligns across 7 bases. This CDR3 comprises 15 residues. V shed 6 bases and J 4 bases; nucleotides not matched to a gene: 11. Germline V gene lookup returns CDR1 MDHEN and CDR2 SYDVKM. This CDR3 reads CASSQGQLTSYGYTF. In DNA form, the CDR3 reads TGTGCCAGCAGCCAGGGACAGCTTACCTCCTATGGCTACACCTTC.

The chain has TRBV13 and TRBJ2-7, with 7 bases lining up with TRBD2. Trimming removed 11 bases from V and 3 bases from J; junction bases left unmatched: 7. Germline V gene sequence: CDR1 PRHDT, CDR2 FYEKMQ (reference sequence). This CDR3 is 12 amino acids long. The chain's CDR3 is CACASGLYEQYF. CDR3 nucleotides: TGTGCCTGTGCTAGCGGCCTCTACGAGCAGTACTTC.

The rearrangement links TRBV21-1 to TRBJ2-2; TRBD1, the table's D call, was not compared with the DNA. TRBV21-1 is tagged as a pseudogene. The CDR3 sequence is 18 residues long. CDR3 loop: CASSKIPPGQDNTGELFF. CDR3 nucleotides: TGTGCCAGCAGCAAAATCCCCCCTGGACAGGATAACACCGGGGAGCTGTTTTTT.

The rearrangement uses TRBV18 and TRBJ2-7, with D unclear. The V gene's germline CDR1 is KGHSH and CDR2 LQKENI. There are 16 residues in the CDR3. The V and J ends lost 1 base and 0 bases respectively, with 13 bases between them. CDR3 sequence (DNA): TGTGCCAGCTCACCACAGAACAGTTTCTCCTCCTACGAGCAGTACTTC. It codes for CASSPQNSFSSYEQYF.